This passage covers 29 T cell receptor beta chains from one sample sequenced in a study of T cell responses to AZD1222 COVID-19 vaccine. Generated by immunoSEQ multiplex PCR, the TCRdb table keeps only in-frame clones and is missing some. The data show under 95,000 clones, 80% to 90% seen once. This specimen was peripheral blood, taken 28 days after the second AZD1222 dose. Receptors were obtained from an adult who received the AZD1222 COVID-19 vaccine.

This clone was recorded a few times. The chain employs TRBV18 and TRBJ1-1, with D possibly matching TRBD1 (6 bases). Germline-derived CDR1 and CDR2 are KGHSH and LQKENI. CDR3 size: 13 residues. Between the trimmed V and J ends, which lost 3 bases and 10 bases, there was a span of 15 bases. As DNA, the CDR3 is TGTGCCAGCTCACCGCCACGTCTACAGGGAGCTTTCTTT. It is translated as CASSPPRLQGAFF.

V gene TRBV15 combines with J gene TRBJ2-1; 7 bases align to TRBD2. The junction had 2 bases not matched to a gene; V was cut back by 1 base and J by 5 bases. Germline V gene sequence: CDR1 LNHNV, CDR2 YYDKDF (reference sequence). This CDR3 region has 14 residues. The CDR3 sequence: CATSRGAGDNEQFF. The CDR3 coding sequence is TGTGCCACCAGCAGAGGGGCGGGGGACAATGAGCAGTTCTTC.

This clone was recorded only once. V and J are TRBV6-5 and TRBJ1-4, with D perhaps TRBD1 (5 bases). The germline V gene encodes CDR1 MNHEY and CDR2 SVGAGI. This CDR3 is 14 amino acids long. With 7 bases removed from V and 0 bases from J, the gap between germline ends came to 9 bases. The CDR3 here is CASTETATNEKLFF. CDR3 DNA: TGTGCCAGCACCGAGACAGCAACTAATGAAAAACTGTTTTTT.

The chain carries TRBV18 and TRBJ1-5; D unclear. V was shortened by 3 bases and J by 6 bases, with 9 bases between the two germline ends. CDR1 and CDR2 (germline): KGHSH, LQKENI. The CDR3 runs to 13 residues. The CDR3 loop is CASSPVRSQPQHF. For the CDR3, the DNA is TGTGCCAGCTCACCGGTAAGAAGTCAGCCCCAGCATTTT.

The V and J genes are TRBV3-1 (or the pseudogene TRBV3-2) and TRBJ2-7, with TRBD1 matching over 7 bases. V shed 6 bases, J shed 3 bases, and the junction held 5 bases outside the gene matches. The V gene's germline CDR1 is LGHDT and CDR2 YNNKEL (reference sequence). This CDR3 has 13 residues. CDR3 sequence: CASRLTGDYEQYF. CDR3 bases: TGTGCCAGCAGACTAACAGGGGACTACGAGCAGTACTTC.

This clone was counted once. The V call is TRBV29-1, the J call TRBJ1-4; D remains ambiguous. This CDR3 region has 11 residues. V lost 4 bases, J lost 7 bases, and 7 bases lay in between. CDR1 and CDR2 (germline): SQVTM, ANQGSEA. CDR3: CSVAEGEKLFF. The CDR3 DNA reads TGCAGCGTTGCAGAGGGTGAAAAACTGTTTTTT.

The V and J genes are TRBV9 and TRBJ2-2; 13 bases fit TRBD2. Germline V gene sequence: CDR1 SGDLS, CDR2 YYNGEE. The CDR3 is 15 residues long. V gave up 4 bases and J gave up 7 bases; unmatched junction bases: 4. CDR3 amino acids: CASSMTSGGSGELFF. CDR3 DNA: TGTGCCAGCAGCATGACTAGCGGGGGGAGCGGGGAGCTGTTTTTT.

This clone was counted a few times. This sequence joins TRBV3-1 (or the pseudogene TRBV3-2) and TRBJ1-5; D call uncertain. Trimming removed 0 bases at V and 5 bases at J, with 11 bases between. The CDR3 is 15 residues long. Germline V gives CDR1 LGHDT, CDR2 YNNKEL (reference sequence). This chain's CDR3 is CASSQDLLGHQPQHF. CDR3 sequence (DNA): TGTGCCAGCAGCCAAGATCTATTAGGCCATCAGCCCCAGCATTTT.

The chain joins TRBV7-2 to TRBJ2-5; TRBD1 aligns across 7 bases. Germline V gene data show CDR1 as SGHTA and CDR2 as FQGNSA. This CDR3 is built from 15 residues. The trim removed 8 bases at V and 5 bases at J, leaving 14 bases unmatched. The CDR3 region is CASPTLGGATETQYF. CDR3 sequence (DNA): TGTGCCAGCCCTACTCTAGGGGGCGCGACGGAGACCCAGTACTTC. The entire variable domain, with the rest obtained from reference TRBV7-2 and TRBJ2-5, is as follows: GAGVSQSPSNKVTEKGKDVELRCDPISGHTALYWYRQSLGQGLEFLIYFQGNSAPDKSGLPSDRFSAERTGGSVSTLTIQRTQQEDSAVYLCASPTLGGATETQYFGPGTRLLVL.

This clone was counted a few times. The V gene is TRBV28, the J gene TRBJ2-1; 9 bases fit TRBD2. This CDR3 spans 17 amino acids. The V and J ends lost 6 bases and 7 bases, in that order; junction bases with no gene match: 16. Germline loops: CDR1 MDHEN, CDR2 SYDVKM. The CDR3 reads CASSPRVASGVRNEQFF. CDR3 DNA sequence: TGTGCCAGCAGCCCTAGGGTGGCTAGCGGGGTGAGGAATGAGCAGTTCTTC.

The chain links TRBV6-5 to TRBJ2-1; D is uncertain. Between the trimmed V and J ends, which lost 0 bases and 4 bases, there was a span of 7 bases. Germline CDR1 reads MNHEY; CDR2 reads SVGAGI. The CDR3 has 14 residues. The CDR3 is CASSYSSNYNEQFF. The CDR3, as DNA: TGTGCCAGCAGTTACTCTTCGAATTACAATGAGCAGTTCTTC.

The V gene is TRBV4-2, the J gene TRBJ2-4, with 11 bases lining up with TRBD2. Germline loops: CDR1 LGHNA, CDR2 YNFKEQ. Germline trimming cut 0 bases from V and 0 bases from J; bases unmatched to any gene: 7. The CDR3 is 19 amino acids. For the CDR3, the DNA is TGTGCCAGCAGCCAAGATGTAGCGGGGGGGCTTGTAGCCAAAAACATTCAGTACTTC. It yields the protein CASSQDVAGGLVAKNIQYF.

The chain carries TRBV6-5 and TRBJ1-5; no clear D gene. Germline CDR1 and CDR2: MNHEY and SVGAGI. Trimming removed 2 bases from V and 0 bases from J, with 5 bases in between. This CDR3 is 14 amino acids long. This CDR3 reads CASSYRYSNQPQHF. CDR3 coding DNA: TGTGCCAGCAGTTACAGGTATAGCAATCAGCCCCAGCATTTT.

The CDR3 loop reads CASSRVSYGYTF. CDR3 DNA sequence: TGTGCCAGCAGTAGGGTCAGCTATGGCTACACCTTC. This chain uses TRBV12-3 or TRBV12-4 with TRBJ1-2; no clear D gene. The CDR3 contains 12 residues. Trimming took off 5 bases at V and 4 bases at J, with 8 bases between the two ends.

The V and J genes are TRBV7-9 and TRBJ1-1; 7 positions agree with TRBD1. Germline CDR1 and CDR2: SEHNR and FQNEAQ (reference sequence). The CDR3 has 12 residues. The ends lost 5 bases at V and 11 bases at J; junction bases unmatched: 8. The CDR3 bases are TGTGCCAGCAGCCGAGCCGACAGGGCGGCTTTCTTT. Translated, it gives CASSRADRAAFF.

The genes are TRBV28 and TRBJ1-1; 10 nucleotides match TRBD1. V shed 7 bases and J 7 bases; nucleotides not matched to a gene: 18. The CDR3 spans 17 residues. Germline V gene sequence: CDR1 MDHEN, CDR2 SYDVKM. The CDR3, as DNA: TGTGCCAGCACCCCAGCCGGGACAGGGGCGACCGTTGGTGAAGCTTTCTTT. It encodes CASTPAGTGATVGEAFF.

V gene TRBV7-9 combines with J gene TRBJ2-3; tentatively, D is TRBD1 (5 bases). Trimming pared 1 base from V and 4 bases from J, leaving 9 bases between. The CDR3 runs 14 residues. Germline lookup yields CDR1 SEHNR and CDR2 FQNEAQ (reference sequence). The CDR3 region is CASSLVQGPDTQYF. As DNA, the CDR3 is TGTGCCAGCAGCTTAGTTCAGGGCCCAGATACGCAGTATTTT.

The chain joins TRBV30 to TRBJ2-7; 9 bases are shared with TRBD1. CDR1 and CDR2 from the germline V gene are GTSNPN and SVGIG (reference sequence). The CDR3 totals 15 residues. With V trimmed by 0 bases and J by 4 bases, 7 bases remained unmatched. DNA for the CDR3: TGTGCCTGGAGTGTAGGGGGGACAGGGTCGTACGAGCAGTACTTC. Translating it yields CAWSVGGTGSYEQYF.

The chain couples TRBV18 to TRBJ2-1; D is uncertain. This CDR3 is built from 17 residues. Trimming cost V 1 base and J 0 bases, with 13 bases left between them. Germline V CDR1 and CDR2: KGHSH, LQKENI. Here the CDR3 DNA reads TGTGCCAGCTCACCACGTGGCGGCCTTAGCTCCTACAATGAGCAGTTCTTC. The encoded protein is CASSPRGGLSSYNEQFF.

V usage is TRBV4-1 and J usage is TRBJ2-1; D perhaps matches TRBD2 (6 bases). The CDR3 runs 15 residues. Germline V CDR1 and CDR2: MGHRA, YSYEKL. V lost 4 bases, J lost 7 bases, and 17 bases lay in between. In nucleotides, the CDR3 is TGCGCCAGCAGCCTAACCTCGGGACTGGCAAATGAGCAGTTCTTC. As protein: CASSLTSGLANEQFF.

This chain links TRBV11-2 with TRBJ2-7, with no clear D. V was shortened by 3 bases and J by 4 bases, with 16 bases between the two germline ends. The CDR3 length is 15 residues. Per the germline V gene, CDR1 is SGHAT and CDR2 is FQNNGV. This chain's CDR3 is CASSLQTDGFYEQYF. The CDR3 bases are TGTGCCAGCAGCTTGCAAACGGACGGATTTTACGAGCAGTACTTC.

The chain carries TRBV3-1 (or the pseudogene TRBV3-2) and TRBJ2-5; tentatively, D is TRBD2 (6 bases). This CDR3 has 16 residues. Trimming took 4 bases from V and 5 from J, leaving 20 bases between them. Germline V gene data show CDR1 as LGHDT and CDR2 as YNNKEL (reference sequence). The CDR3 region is CASSPKERGGSETQYF. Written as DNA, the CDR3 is TGTGCCAGCAGCCCTAAAGAGAGGGGAGGTTCTGAGACCCAGTACTTC.

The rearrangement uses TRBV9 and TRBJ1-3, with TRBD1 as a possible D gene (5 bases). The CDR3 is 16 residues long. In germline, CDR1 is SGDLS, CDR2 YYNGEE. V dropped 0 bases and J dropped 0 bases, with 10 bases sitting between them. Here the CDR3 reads CASSVVGATSGNTIYF. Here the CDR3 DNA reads TGTGCCAGCAGCGTAGTTGGGGCGACCTCTGGAAACACCATATATTTT. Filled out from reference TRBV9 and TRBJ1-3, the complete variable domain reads DSGVTQTPKHLITATGQRVTLRCSPRSGDLSVYWYQQSLDQGLQFLIQYYNGEERAKGNILERFSAQQFPDLHSELNLSSLELGDSALYFCASSVVGATSGNTIYFGEGSWLTVV.

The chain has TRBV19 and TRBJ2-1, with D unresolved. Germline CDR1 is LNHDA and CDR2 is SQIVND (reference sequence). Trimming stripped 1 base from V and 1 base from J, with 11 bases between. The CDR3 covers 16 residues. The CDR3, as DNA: TGTGCCAGTAGTATAGTCGGGTGGGGATCCTACAATGAGCAGTTCTTC. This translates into CASSIVGWGSYNEQFF.

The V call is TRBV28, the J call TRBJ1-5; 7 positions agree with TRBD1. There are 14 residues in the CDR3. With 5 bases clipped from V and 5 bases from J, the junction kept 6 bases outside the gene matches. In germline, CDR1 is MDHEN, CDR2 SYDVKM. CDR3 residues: CASSPRDSYQPQHF. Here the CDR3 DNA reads TGTGCCAGCAGTCCGCGGGACAGCTATCAGCCCCAGCATTTT. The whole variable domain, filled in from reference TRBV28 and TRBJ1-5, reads DVKVTQSSRYLVKRTGEKVFLECVQDMDHENMFWYRQDPGLGLRLIYFSYDVKMKEKGDIPEGYSVSREKKERFSLILESASTNQTSMYLCASSPRDSYQPQHFGDGTRLSIL.

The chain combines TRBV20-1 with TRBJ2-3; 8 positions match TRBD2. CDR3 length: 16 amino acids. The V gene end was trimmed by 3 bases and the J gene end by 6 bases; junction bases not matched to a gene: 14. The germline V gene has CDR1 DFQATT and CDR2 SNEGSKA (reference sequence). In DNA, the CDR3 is TGCAGTGCTAGTCGGAGGAGGTCAGCGGGGGATGATACGCAGTATTTT. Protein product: CSASRRRSAGDDTQYF.

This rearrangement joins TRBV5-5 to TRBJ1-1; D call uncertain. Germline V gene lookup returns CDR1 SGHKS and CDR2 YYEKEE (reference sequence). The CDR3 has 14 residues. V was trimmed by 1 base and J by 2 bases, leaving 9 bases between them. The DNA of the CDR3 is TGTGCCAGCAGCTTGTTGGCGGTTAACACTGAAGCTTTCTTT. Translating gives CASSLLAVNTEAFF.

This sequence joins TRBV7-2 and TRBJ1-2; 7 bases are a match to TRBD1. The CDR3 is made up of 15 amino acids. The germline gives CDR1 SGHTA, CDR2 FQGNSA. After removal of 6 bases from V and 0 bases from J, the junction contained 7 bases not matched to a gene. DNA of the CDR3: TGTGCCAGCAGTTCGACAGGGCTAGCTAACTATGGCTACACCTTC. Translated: CASSSTGLANYGYTF.

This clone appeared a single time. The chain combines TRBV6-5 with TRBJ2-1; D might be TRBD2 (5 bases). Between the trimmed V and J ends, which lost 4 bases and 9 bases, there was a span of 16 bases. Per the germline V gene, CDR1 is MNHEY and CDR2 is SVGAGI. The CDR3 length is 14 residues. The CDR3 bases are TGTGCCAGCAGTTCGCCACGGACTCGGAGTGAGCAGTTCTTC. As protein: CASSSPRTRSEQFF.